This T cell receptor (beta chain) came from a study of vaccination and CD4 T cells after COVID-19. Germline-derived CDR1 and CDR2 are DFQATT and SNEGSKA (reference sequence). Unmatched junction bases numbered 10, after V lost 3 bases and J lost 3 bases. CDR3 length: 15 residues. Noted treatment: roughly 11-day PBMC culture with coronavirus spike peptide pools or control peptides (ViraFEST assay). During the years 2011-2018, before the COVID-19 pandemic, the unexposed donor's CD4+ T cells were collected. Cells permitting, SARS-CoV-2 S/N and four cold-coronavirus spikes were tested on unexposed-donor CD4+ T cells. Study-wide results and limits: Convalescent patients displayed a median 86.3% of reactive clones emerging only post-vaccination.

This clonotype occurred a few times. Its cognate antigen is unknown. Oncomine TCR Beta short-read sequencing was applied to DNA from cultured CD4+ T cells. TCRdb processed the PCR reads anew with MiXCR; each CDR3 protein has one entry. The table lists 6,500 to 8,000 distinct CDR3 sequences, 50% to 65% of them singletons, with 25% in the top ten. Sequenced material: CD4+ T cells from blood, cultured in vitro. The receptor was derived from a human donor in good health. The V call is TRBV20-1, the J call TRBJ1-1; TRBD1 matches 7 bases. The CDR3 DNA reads TGCAGTGCTAGGGGCAGGGGGATAAGTTACACTGAAGCTTTCTTT. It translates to CSARGRGISYTEAFF.